The clone carrying this TCR beta chain was observed a handful of times. What it binds is not known. Sorting that relied on CD45RO/CCR7/CD25/CD127/CD95/CD27 yielded CD4+ naive, central memory, regulatory and stem cell-like memory cells. CDR3 size: 16 residues. The V and J ends lost 0 bases and 1 base respectively, with 13 bases between them. CDR1 SGHRS and CDR2 YFSETQ come from the germline V gene. The sample comes from a study of beta chain features in type 1 diabetes. Looking at the study overall: Age, gender and cell yields were alike across patients and healthy donors.

Study-wide points: Reads derived from cDNA could over-represent cells showing high TCR expression. More deletions and fewer insertions at VDJ junctions were found in patients with type 1 diabetes.

Since all of the isolated RNA was reverse transcribed, expressed TCRB transcripts were what got sequenced. The method was immunoSEQ multiplex PCR; TCRdb's version includes in-frame clones alone and lacks a portion of them. This sample has hundreds of thousands of clones, with roughly 11% found just once. V usage is TRBV5-1 and J usage is TRBJ1-1; D unclear. Sequenced: naive CD4+ T cells from blood. The TCR sequence derives from a woman aged 18-29 years in good health. The CDR3: CASSLAQWEKNTEAFF. The CDR3, as DNA: TGCGCCAGCAGCTTGGCCCAATGGGAGAAGAACACTGAAGCTTTCTTT.